A single TCR beta chain is shown here with its context. Assay: immunoSEQ multiplex PCR; the TCRdb copy retains only in-frame clones and omits some. The sample shows 80,000 to 100,000 clones, 90% of them seen only once. This sample is drawn from a study of T cell changes during pregnancy in multiple sclerosis. The trim removed 1 base at V and 9 bases at J, leaving 6 bases unmatched. This CDR3 has 15 residues. Germline V gene sequence: CDR1 SGHTA, CDR2 FQGNSA. The chain is built from TRBV7-2 and TRBJ1-6, with TRBD1 identical over 7 bases. Sequences were derived from peripheral blood, sampled in the second trimester of pregnancy. This clonotype was obtained from a female donor in good health, enrolled as a control in a pregnancy study. For the CDR3, the DNA is TGTGCCAGCAGCTTAGGGGACAGAACAGGTTCACCCCTCCACTTT. Protein: CASSLGDRTGSPLHF.